These 15 T cell receptor beta chains came from one sample sequenced in a study of control samples from healthy donors and cancer patients (TCRdb year 2020). The protocol used for the library was the immunoSEQ multiplex PCR assay. TCRdb stores this immuneACCESS table with in-frame sequences only. Part of the clones is absent; in the studies checked, under half of the shortfall reflects unresolved V genes, and no reason is known for the rest. The sample table records around 70,000 clones; around 86% of these occur just once. Of the sample, approximately 9.4% falls within the top ten clones. Sequencing used PBMCs. The receptors derive from a woman aged 45-65 years with colorectal cancer.

The J gene is TRBJ2-1, the V gene TRBV2, with 11 bases fitting TRBD2. With V trimmed by 10 bases and J by 4 bases, 6 bases remained unmatched. Per the germline V gene, CDR1 is SNHLY and CDR2 is FYNNEI. This CDR3 contains 14 residues. CDR3 region: CATLRTSGYNEQFF. CDR3 nucleotide sequence: TGTGCCACCCTCCGGACTAGCGGGTACAATGAGCAGTTCTTC.

The chain has TRBV5-1 and TRBJ1-5; no clear D. Germline CDR1 reads SGHRS; CDR2 reads YFSETQ. With 2 bases removed from V and 7 bases from J, the gap between germline ends came to 13 bases. This CDR3 comprises 14 residues. The CDR3 bases are TGCGCCAGCAGCTTCCCCAGGATTGGGCAGCCCCAGCATTTT. Protein product: CASSFPRIGQPQHF.

The chain is built from TRBV3-1 (or the pseudogene TRBV3-2) and TRBJ1-3; D gene ambiguous. CDR1 is LGHDT and CDR2 is YNNKEL in the germline V gene (reference sequence). The CDR3 totals 15 residues. V lost 2 bases, J lost 0 bases, and 8 bases lay in between. In DNA, the CDR3 is TGTGCCAGCAGCCAAAGACGGAGCTCTGGAAACACCATATATTTT. The encoded protein is CASSQRRSSGNTIYF.

V is TRBV7-3 and J is TRBJ2-3, with D possibly matching TRBD2 (5 bases). In germline, CDR1 is SGHTA, CDR2 FQGTGA. The CDR3 length is 14 residues. Trimming cost V 5 bases and J 4 bases, with 13 bases left between them. CDR3 protein: CASSDLGSPDTQYF. CDR3 sequence (DNA): TGTGCCAGCAGCGACCTGGGGAGCCCAGATACGCAGTATTTT. Variable domain in full (rest from reference TRBV7-3 and TRBJ2-3): GAGVSQTPSNKVTEKGKYVELRCDPISGHTALYWYRQSLGQGPEFLIYFQGTGAADDSGLPNDRFFAVRPEGSVSTLKIQRTERGDSAVYLCASSDLGSPDTQYFGPGTRLTVL.

The V call is TRBV9, the J call TRBJ2-2, with 7 bases matching TRBD1. The V gene end was trimmed by 3 bases and the J gene end by 2 bases; junction bases not matched to a gene: 4. The CDR3 spans 15 residues. In germline, CDR1 is SGDLS, CDR2 YYNGEE. CDR3 nucleotides: TGTGCCAGCAGCGAAGGGACAGTTAACACCGGGGAGCTGTTTTTT. Translation: CASSEGTVNTGELFF.

This sequence joins TRBV3-1 (or the pseudogene TRBV3-2) and TRBJ2-2; D is possibly TRBD2 (5 bases). The CDR3 runs to 14 residues. The V end lost 1 base, the J end lost 5 bases, and 8 bases lay between the germline ends. Germline loops: CDR1 LGHDT, CDR2 YNNKEL (reference sequence). CDR3 residues: CASSQGPGTGELFF. The CDR3, as DNA: TGTGCCAGCAGCCAAGGACCGGGGACCGGGGAGCTGTTTTTT.

The chain recombines TRBV3-1 (or the pseudogene TRBV3-2) with TRBJ1-3; no reliable D call. V dropped 4 bases and J dropped 2 bases, with 15 bases sitting between them. The CDR3 runs to 16 residues. Germline values: CDR1 LGHDT, CDR2 YNNKEL (reference sequence). The CDR3: CASSRTLGVTGNTIYF. In nucleotides, the CDR3 is TGTGCCAGCAGCCGAACATTAGGCGTAACTGGAAACACCATATATTTT.

V usage is TRBV6-2 or TRBV6-3 and J usage is TRBJ2-3; perhaps TRBD1 as D (6 bases). Trimming removed 2 bases at V and 2 bases at J, with 11 bases between. Germline V CDR1 and CDR2: MNHEY, SVGEGT. The CDR3 totals 15 residues. CDR3 sequence: CASSYGRGITDTQYF. CDR3 in DNA: TGTGCCAGCAGTTACGGCAGGGGAATCACAGATACGCAGTATTTT.

This chain joins TRBV6-2 or TRBV6-3 and TRBJ1-2; a possible D gene is TRBD1 (6 bases). Looked up from germline, CDR1 is MNHEY and CDR2 is SVGEGT. The ends were cut back, 4 bases at V and 3 bases at J, with 15 bases in the middle. This CDR3 region has 15 residues. The CDR3 here is CASSFLGGADYGYTF. The DNA of the CDR3 is TGTGCCAGCAGTTTCTTGGGGGGCGCCGACTATGGCTACACCTTC.

The chain carries TRBV12-3 or TRBV12-4 and TRBJ1-1; D unresolved. The ends were cut back, 3 bases at V and 2 bases at J, with 7 bases in the middle. CDR3 length: 13 residues. In nucleotides, the CDR3 is TGTGCCAGCAGTTTGGGGATTAACACTGAAGCTTTCTTT. Its translation is CASSLGINTEAFF.

The chain carries TRBV10-3 and TRBJ1-5; 9 nucleotides agree with TRBD1. The J segment lost 5 bases and the V segment lost 5 bases, leaving 7 bases of the junction unmatched. This CDR3 has 15 amino acids. Germline V gene sequence: CDR1 ENHRY, CDR2 SYGVKD. The CDR3 bases are TGTGCCATCAGTAAGGACAGGGGAGAACATCAGCCCCAGCATTTT. It is translated as CAISKDRGEHQPQHF.

The chain has TRBV7-2 and TRBJ2-1; 11 positions match TRBD2. CDR1 is SGHTA and CDR2 is FQGNSA in the germline V gene. V lost 3 bases and J lost 12; bases outside the gene matches: 1. CDR3 length: 12 residues. The CDR3 is CASSLTSGAQFF. The CDR3 coding sequence is TGTGCCAGCAGCTTGACTAGCGGGGCGCAGTTCTTC.

The V and J genes are TRBV7-2 and TRBJ1-1; no definite D call. Trimming removed 1 base from V and 5 bases from J, with 11 bases in between. Germline V gives CDR1 SGHTA, CDR2 FQGNSA. The CDR3 consists of 14 residues. DNA for the CDR3: TGTGCCAGCAGCTTAGAACCGGCTAGGACTGAAGCTTTCTTT. This translates into CASSLEPARTEAFF.

This chain joins TRBV28 and TRBJ1-5; D unclear. CDR3 length: 15 amino acids. V was clipped by 4 bases and J by 3 bases, with 13 bases between them. CDR1 and CDR2 from the germline V gene are MDHEN and SYDVKM. CDR3 in DNA: TGTGCCAGCAGTTCCCCATCGGGAATCAATCAGCCCCAGCATTTT. As protein: CASSSPSGINQPQHF.

This chain connects TRBV29-1 to TRBJ2-5, with D unresolved. Trimming stripped 3 bases from V and 9 bases from J, with 8 bases between. Germline V gives CDR1 SQVTM, CDR2 ANQGSEA. This CDR3 spans 10 amino acids. The CDR3 DNA follows: TGCAGCGTTGATTTGGTTGCCCAGTACTTC. Translated: CSVDLVAQYF.